This T cell receptor (beta chain) was profiled in a study of cytomegalovirus exposure and HLA in healthy donors. Notes on the study in general: A few of the chains that were CMV-associated were confirmed in vitro to be specific for CMV antigens. Previously analyzed data showed that most TCR beta V segments were productive at a frequency of about 87% or about 30%.

This CDR3 spans 13 amino acids. J was trimmed by 3 bases and V by 4 bases; bases with no gene match: 4. Germline V gene sequence: CDR1 SGHNT, CDR2 YYREEE (reference sequence). A note on this clone: Its antigen is not known.

The PCR had 60 Vbeta and 13 Jbeta primers. Only in-frame clones appear in the TCRdb table, and some are missing; sequencing was by immunoSEQ multiplex PCR. There are about 32,000 clones in the sample, with 4.8% held by the top ten. This TCR was recovered from a female donor in good health and CMV-seronegative. Sequenced input: PBMCs. V gene TRBV5-4 combines with J gene TRBJ2-7, with 7 bases fitting TRBD1. The CDR3 DNA reads as TGTGCCAGCAGCCCGGACAGGCTCTACGAGCAGTACTTC. Protein: CASSPDRLYEQYF.